This T cell receptor beta chain emerged from a study of CD8 T cells in ankylosing spondylitis. Study-level points and caveats: CD8+ disease-linked clones were present at relatively low frequencies in blood. Some motif variants were previously reported in reactive arthritis synovial fluid and blood. Characteristic of ankylosing spondylitis blood, it appeared, was a TCR beta motif comprising several highly homologous variants.

Trimming removed 5 bases at V and 3 bases at J, with 17 bases between. The CDR3 is 15 residues long. Germline CDR1 and CDR2: SGHVS and FNYEAQ. This clonotype was counted a single time. Its antigen is undetermined. Generation of TCR beta libraries employed quantitative 5'-RACE incorporating molecular barcodes. In TCRdb, the 5' RACE reads were re-called with MiXCR into one record per CDR3 protein. The sample includes more than 150,000 distinct CDR3 sequences, 10% to 15% of them seen just once. The sample comprised blood, either unsorted or a sorted T cell fraction (not recorded which). V gene TRBV7-6 combines with J gene TRBJ2-7, with D perhaps being TRBD1 or TRBD2 (6 bases each). This clonotype was obtained from a female donor with ankylosing spondylitis or in good health (not recorded which). The CDR3 here is CASSGGTLGDYEQYF. The CDR3 DNA sequence: TGTGCCAGCAGCGGCGGGACACTTGGGGACTACGAGCAGTACTTC.